The clone carrying this T cell receptor (beta chain) has at least ten counts. The CDR3 is 16 residues long. The V and J ends lost 4 bases and 4 bases, in that order; junction bases with no gene match: 11. Germline values: CDR1 SGDLS, CDR2 YYNGEE. The record originates from a study of T cells in Graves' hyperthyroidism and ophthalmopathy. There were TCR beta CDR3 regions amplified from RNA transcripts. In the first-round RT-PCR of the TCR CDR3, the HTBI primer set was used. One entry per CDR3 protein, called by TCRdb with MiXCR from the multiplex PCR reads. The data show about 59,000 distinct CDR3 sequences, with about 50% seen just once and roughly 3.3% held by the top ten.

The sequence was collected from a woman aged 60-75 years with Graves' ophthalmopathy. Sequencing used blood. The rearrangement joins TRBV9 to TRBJ2-1, with 7 bases identical to TRBD1. CDR3 residues: CASSPGGWIGYNEQFF. CDR3 nucleotides: TGTGCCAGCAGCCCAGGGGGTTGGATCGGTTACAATGAGCAGTTCTTC. Filled out from reference TRBV9 and TRBJ2-1, the complete variable domain reads DSGVTQTPKHLITATGQRVTLRCSPRSGDLSVYWYQQSLDQGLQFLIQYYNGEERAKGNILERFSAQQFPDLHSELNLSSLELGDSALYFCASSPGGWIGYNEQFFGPGTRLTVL.